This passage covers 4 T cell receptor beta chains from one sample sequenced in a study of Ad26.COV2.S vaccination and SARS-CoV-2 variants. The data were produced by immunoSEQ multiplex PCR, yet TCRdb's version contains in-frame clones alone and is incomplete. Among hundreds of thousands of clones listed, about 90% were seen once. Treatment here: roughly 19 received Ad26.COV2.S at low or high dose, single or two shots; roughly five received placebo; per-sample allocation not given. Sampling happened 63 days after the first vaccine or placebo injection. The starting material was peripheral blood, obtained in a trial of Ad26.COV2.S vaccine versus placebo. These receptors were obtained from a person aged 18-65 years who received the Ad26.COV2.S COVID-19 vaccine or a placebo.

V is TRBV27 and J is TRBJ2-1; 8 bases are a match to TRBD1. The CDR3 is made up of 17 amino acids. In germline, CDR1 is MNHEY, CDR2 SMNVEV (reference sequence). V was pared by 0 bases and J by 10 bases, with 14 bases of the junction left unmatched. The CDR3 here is CASSLSTGGQGAGEQFF. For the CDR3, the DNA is TGTGCCAGCAGTTTATCGACCGGGGGCCAGGGGGCAGGGGAGCAGTTCTTC.

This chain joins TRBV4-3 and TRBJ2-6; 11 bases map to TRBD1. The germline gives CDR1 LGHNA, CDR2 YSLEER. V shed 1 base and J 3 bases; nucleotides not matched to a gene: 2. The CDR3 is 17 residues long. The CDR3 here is CASSQGTGGGGANVLTF. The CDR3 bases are TGCGCCAGCAGCCAAGGGACAGGGGGCGGTGGGGCCAACGTCCTGACTTTC.

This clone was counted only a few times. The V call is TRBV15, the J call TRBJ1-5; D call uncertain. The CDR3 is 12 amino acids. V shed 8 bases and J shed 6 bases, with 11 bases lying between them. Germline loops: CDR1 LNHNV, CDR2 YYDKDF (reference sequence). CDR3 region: CATADGSQPQHF. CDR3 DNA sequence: TGTGCCACCGCTGATGGTAGTCAGCCCCAGCATTTT. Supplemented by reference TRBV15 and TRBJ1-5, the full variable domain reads DAMVIQNPRYQVTQFGKPVTLSCSQTLNHNVMYWYQQKSSQAPKLLFHYYDKDFNNEADTPDNFQSRRPNTSFCFLDIRSPGLGDTAMYLCATADGSQPQHFGDGTRLSIL.

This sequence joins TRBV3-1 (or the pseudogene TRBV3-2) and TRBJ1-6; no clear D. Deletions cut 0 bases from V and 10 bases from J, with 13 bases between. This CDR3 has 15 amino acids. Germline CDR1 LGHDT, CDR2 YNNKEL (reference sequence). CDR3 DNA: TGTGCCAGCAGCCAAGATCTTCTGGGGAGGTCACCCCTCCACTTT. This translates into CASSQDLLGRSPLHF.